These 6 T cell receptor beta chains originate from one sample sequenced in a study of T cell repertoires in cytomegalovirus infection. TCRdb re-called the reads through MiXCR, storing one row per CDR3 protein. The sample lists 97,000 or so distinct CDR3 sequences, more than 15% occurring once. Sequencing input: PBMCs. The receptors here all came from a human donor in good health (CMV status not recorded). Some clones in this sample may be carry-over from other donors' samples.

The chain links TRBV7-8 to TRBJ2-3, with 7 bases aligning to TRBD2. The CDR3 length is 14 residues. Losses at the gene ends were 5 bases for V and 5 bases for J; bases not matched to a gene: 7. CDR1 SGHVS and CDR2 FQNEAQ come from the germline V gene. The CDR3 DNA is TGTGCCAGCAGCCCCAGCGGGGCGAGAGATACGCAGTATTTT. Encoded protein: CASSPSGARDTQYF.

This clonotype was seen repeatedly, ten times or more. The J gene is TRBJ2-7, the V gene TRBV7-8; the D gene could be TRBD1 or TRBD2 (5 bases each). The germline V gene has CDR1 SGHVS and CDR2 FQNEAQ. V lost 1 base and J 3 bases, leaving 10 bases between the germline ends. The CDR3 has 14 amino acids. CDR3 DNA: TGTGCCAGCAGCTTAGTCCGGGACGGCTACGAGCAGTACTTC. Translating it yields CASSLVRDGYEQYF.

This clonotype was picked up a small number of times. The chain has TRBV2 and TRBJ1-4, with 10 bases fitting TRBD1. This CDR3 has 13 residues. V shed 6 bases and J 7 bases; nucleotides not matched to a gene: 2. Germline CDR1 SNHLY, CDR2 FYNNEI. CDR3 amino acids: CASRGDRGEKLFF. The CDR3 bases are TGTGCCAGCAGGGGGGACAGGGGTGAAAAACTGTTTTTT.

Ten or more counts support this clonotype. The V call is TRBV4-1, the J call TRBJ1-2; D remains ambiguous. The V gene lost 0 bases and the J gene lost 6 bases, with 11 bases spanning the gap. CDR1 MGHRA and CDR2 YSYEKL come from the germline V gene. The CDR3 runs 14 residues. As DNA, the CDR3 is TGCGCCAGCAGCCAAGATCAAGGATTGGATGGCTACACCTTC. Protein: CASSQDQGLDGYTF.

This chain uses TRBV5-1 with TRBJ2-3; D not certain. This CDR3 region has 12 residues. Germline V gives CDR1 SGHRS, CDR2 YFSETQ. With 0 bases removed from V and 4 bases from J, the gap between germline ends came to 3 bases. The DNA for the CDR3 is TGCGCCAGCAGCTTGGCGTCAGATACGCAGTATTTT. This codes for CASSLASDTQYF.

The chain has TRBV27 and TRBJ1-1; D call uncertain. V lost 0 bases and J 2 bases, leaving 13 bases between the germline ends. This CDR3 is 16 amino acids long. Looked up from germline, CDR1 is MNHEY and CDR2 is SMNVEV (reference sequence). The CDR3 sequence is CASSLSAGFANTEAFF. The CDR3 DNA follows: TGTGCCAGCAGTTTATCGGCCGGATTCGCTAACACTGAAGCTTTCTTT.